Presented here are 13 T cell receptor beta chains from one specimen sequenced in a study of shared clonotypes between healthy human individuals. Method: immunoSEQ multiplex PCR; TCRdb's copy keeps in-frame clones and lacks some. The sample carries approximately 2.5 million clones, roughly 92% recorded once. The specimen was naive CD4+ T cells sorted from blood. Subset defined: CD45RA+ positively selected. Receptors were obtained from a man between 18 and 35 years old in good health.

V and J are TRBV2 and TRBJ2-2, with 7 bases fitting TRBD2. The CDR3 sequence is 14 residues long. Trimming cost V 10 bases and J 2 bases; bases outside gene matches: 7. Germline CDR1 SNHLY, CDR2 FYNNEI. DNA for the CDR3: TGTGCCACCAGACTAGCCCCTAACACCGGGGAGCTGTTTTTT. Its translation is CATRLAPNTGELFF.

The CDR3 region has the DNA TGTGCCAGCAGCTCCACCGGTGGGTTTAGCAATCAGCCCCAGCATTTT. This codes for CASSSTGGFSNQPQHF. V gene TRBV7-2 combines with J gene TRBJ1-5; no clear D gene. Looked up from germline, CDR1 is SGHTA and CDR2 is FQGNSA. The CDR3 has 16 amino acids. Trimming left V 4 bases short and J 0 bases short, with 13 bases between.

J is TRBJ2-5 and V is TRBV7-8; D might be TRBD1 or TRBD2, each matching 5 bases. Per germline, CDR1 SGHVS and CDR2 FQNEAQ. V lost 4 bases and J 2 bases, leaving 8 bases between the germline ends. The CDR3 consists of 13 residues. The CDR3 DNA sequence: TGTGCCAGCAGCTGGGGACGGCAAGAGACCCAGTACTTC. This codes for CASSWGRQETQYF.

The chain carries TRBV25-1 and TRBJ2-3; TRBD2 agrees at 8 bases. Germline CDR1 MGHDK, CDR2 SYGVNS. CDR3 length: 14 residues. V dropped 5 bases and J dropped 1; count of bases not matched to a gene: 2. Here the CDR3 reads CASSISGGTDTQYF. CDR3 DNA sequence: TGTGCCAGCAGTATTAGCGGGGGCACAGATACGCAGTATTTT.

This chain uses TRBV30 with TRBJ2-1; weak D call: TRBD1 (6 bases). There are 13 residues in the CDR3. Germline CDR1 is GTSNPN and CDR2 is SVGIG (reference sequence). V was shortened by 1 base and J by 4 bases, with 8 bases between the two germline ends. The DNA of the CDR3 is TGTGCCTGGAGTGGCCAGGGGTACAATGAGCAGTTCTTC. It specifies CAWSGQGYNEQFF.

V is TRBV7-9 and J is TRBJ1-4; no clear D gene. V was shortened by 5 bases and J by 4 bases, with 14 bases between the two germline ends. Germline-derived CDR1 and CDR2 are SEHNR and FQNEAQ (reference sequence). The CDR3 length is 15 residues. In DNA, the CDR3 is TGTGCCAGCAGCCCGCGGCAAACCCTTAATGAAAAACTGTTTTTT. This codes for CASSPRQTLNEKLFF.

The gene calls are TRBV5-4 and TRBJ2-1; TRBD2 matches 14 bases. CDR3 length: 15 amino acids. CDR1 SGHNT and CDR2 YYREEE come from the germline V gene (reference sequence). With V trimmed by 7 bases and J by 6 bases, 6 bases remained unmatched. CDR3 nucleotide sequence: TGTGCCAGCGGCCGACTAGCGGGGGGGGTCAATGAGCAGTTCTTC. Protein sequence: CASGRLAGGVNEQFF. The full variable domain, rest sourced from reference TRBV5-4 and TRBJ2-1, is ETGVTQSPTHLIKTRGQQVTLRCSSQSGHNTVSWYQQALGQGPQFIFQYYREEENGRGNFPPRFSGLQFPNYSSELNVNALELDDSALYLCASGRLAGGVNEQFFGPGTRLTVL.

This rearrangement joins TRBV2 to TRBJ1-3; 7 bases agree with TRBD1. J was trimmed by 0 bases and V by 11 bases; bases with no gene match: 13. This CDR3 is 16 amino acids long. Germline V CDR1 and CDR2: SNHLY, FYNNEI. CDR3 nucleotide sequence: TGTGCCGCGTTGGGAGACAGGGCCGTCTCTGGAAACACCATATATTTT. Protein product: CAALGDRAVSGNTIYF.

The rearrangement joins TRBV19 to TRBJ1-1, with TRBD1 matching 9 bases. V lost 5 bases and J lost 0; bases outside the gene matches: 4. CDR1 and CDR2 (germline): LNHDA, SQIVND (reference sequence). The CDR3 loop spans 15 amino acids. Here the CDR3 DNA reads TGTGCCAGTAGTGTAACAGGGGGCGTGAACACTGAAGCTTTCTTT. Its protein product is CASSVTGGVNTEAFF.

This chain links TRBV5-6 with TRBJ2-6; D not certain. This CDR3 comprises 18 residues. V shed 3 bases and J shed 5 bases, with 21 bases lying between them. CDR1 and CDR2 from the germline V gene are SGHDT and YYEEEE. DNA of the CDR3: TGTGCCAGCAGCTCTTATAAGGGTGTGGTACTCTGGGCCAACGTCCTGACTTTC. This codes for CASSSYKGVVLWANVLTF.

This clone was found a few times. V and J are TRBV2 and TRBJ1-6; D remains ambiguous. The CDR3 totals 14 residues. The germline V gene encodes CDR1 SNHLY and CDR2 FYNNEI. V lost 4 bases and J 9 bases, leaving 13 bases between the germline ends. CDR3 sequence: CASSGRTRGSPLHF. CDR3 DNA sequence: TGTGCCAGCAGTGGCCGAACACGGGGTTCACCCCTCCACTTT. The full variable domain, with the rest looked up from reference TRBV2 and TRBJ1-6, is EPEVTQTPSHQVTQMGQEVILRCVPISNHLYFYWYRQILGQKVEFLVSFYNNEISEKSEIFDDQFSVERPDGSNFTLKIRSTKLEDSAMYFCASSGRTRGSPLHFGNGTRLTVT.

This chain connects TRBV2 to TRBJ2-7, with D possibly TRBD1 on 6 matching bases. CDR3 size: 16 residues. V was shortened by 2 bases and J by 6 bases, with 20 bases between the two germline ends. CDR1 and CDR2 (germline): SNHLY, FYNNEI. This CDR3 is CASSEFRGLSGGEQYF. In DNA, the CDR3 is TGTGCCAGCAGTGAATTCAGGGGTTTATCTGGGGGCGAGCAGTACTTC.

On this clone itself: This specimen includes other DNA sequences encoding the same CDR3. The chain combines TRBV5-1 with TRBJ2-7, with TRBD1 matching 8 bases. Germline V gene data show CDR1 as SGHRS and CDR2 as YFSETQ. The J segment lost 4 bases and the V segment lost 0 bases, leaving 3 bases of the junction unmatched. The CDR3 sequence is 14 residues long. The CDR3 region is CASSLGTGRYEQYF. CDR3 sequence (DNA): TGCGCCAGCAGCTTGGGGACAGGGCGGTACGAGCAGTACTTC.